This TCR beta chain was sequenced for a study of blood T cell repertoires in COVID-19. The germline CDR1 and CDR2 sequences are MNHEY and SVGEGT. This CDR3 has 13 residues. With 4 bases removed from V and 7 bases from J, the gap between germline ends came to 13 bases. Clones were sequenced by immunoSEQ multiplex PCR, and TCRdb holds only the in-frame ones, with some missing. The repertoire holds approximately 130,000 clones, with around 88% as singletons. This receptor was identified in a woman aged 50 to 65 who had recovered from COVID-19. The chain joins TRBV6-2 or TRBV6-3 to TRBJ1-1; tentative D call: TRBD1 (5 bases). Specimen: PBMCs or T cells enriched from blood (not recorded which). The CDR3 reads CASSSDIFDEAFF. CDR3 DNA sequence: TGTGCCAGCAGTTCGGACATCTTTGATGAAGCTTTCTTT.